This T cell receptor beta chain originates from a study of T-cell reconstitution after alpha-beta-depleted transplantation in children (TCRdb year 2016). Looking at the study overall: T-cell immune reconstitution after TCRalphabeta/CD19-depleted allogeneic hematopoietic cell transplantation in children was quantitatively tracked in the study by means of TCR repertoire profiling.

Notes on this clonotype: No antigen is known for it. Qualities for individual bases were not recorded, and no much larger clone is one base off.

Library creation used PCR. Reads for this sample came from an Illumina HiSeq 2500. TCR library preparation used molecular barcoding, with unique molecular identifiers applied to normalize quantification of the TCRbeta repertoire. TCRdb's own reprocessing of the public reads used fastp at Q25 and MiXCR and kept productive beta chains. When rows share a CDR3 protein, they turn into one entry using the most common DNA and genes. The sample table shows more than 250,000 distinct CDR3 sequences, and approximately 9.6% are seen once. The ten largest clones take up over 9.5% of the sample. The material was PBMCs from the stem cell graft donor, obtained from the stem cell graft. The sequence derives from a human donor who donated a stem cell graft to a child with SCID.

The CDR3 corresponds to CASGRAGPQETQYF. The nucleotides read TGCGCCAGCGGCCGAGCCGGACCTCAAGAGACCCAGTACTTC. The receptor chain draws on TRBV5-1 and TRBJ2-5, with no reliable assignment of the D segment. V is clipped by 7 bases and J by 2 bases, and the sequence between their germline boundaries is 15 bases long. CDR3 length: 14 amino acids, cysteine to phenylalanine. Only the CDR3 part of the read is kept: 42 bases, read in frame from the first base. CDR1 and CDR2 were assigned from the germline V gene as SGHRS and YFSETQ. Here the CDR3 is joined to the reference TRBV5-1 and TRBJ2-5 genes, and the full variable domain is: KAGVTQTPRYLIKTRGQQVTLSCSPISGHRSVSWYQQTPGQGLQFLFEYFSETQRNKGNFPGRFSGRQFSNSRSEMNVSTLELGDSALYLCASGRAGPQETQYFGPGTRLLVL.